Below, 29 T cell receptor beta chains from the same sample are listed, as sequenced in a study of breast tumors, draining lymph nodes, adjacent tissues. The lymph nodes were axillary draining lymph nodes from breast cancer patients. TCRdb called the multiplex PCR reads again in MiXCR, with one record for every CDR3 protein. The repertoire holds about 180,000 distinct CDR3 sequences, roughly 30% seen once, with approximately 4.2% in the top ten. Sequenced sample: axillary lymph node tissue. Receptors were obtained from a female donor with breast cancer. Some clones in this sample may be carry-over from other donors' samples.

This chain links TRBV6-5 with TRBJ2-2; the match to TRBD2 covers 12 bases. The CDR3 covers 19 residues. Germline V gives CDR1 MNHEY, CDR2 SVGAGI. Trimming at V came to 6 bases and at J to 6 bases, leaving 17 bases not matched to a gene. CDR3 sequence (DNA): TGTGCCAGCAGCCAACGGCCCCCCGGACTAGCGGGACGCGCCGGGGAGCTGTTTTTT. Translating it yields CASSQRPPGLAGRAGELFF.

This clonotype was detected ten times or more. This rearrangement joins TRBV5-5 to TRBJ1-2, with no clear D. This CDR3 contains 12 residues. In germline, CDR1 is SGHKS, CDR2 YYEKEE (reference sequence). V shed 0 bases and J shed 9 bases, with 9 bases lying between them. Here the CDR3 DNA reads TGTGCCAGCAGCTTGGGGGGAAATAGCTACACCTTC. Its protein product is CASSLGGNSYTF.

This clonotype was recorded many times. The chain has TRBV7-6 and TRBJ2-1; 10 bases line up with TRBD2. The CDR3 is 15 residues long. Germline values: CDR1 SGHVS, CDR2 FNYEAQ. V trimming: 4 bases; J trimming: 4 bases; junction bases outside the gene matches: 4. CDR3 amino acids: CASSYASGGYNEQFF. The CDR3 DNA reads TGTGCCAGCAGCTACGCTAGCGGGGGTTACAATGAGCAGTTCTTC.

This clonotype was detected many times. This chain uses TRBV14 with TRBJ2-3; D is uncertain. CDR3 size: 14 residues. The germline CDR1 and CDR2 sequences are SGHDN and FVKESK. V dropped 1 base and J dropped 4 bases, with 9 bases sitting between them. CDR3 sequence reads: CASSQVTDADTQYF. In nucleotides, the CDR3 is TGTGCCAGCAGCCAAGTCACAGACGCAGATACGCAGTATTTT.

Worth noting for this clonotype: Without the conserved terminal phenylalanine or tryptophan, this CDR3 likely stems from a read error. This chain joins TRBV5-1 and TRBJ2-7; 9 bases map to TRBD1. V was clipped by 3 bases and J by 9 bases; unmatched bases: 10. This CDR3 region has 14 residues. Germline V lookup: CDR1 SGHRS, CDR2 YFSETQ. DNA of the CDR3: TGCGCCAGCAGCTCCCACAGGGGGCTGAACGGGCAGTACTCC. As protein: CASSSHRGLNGQYS.

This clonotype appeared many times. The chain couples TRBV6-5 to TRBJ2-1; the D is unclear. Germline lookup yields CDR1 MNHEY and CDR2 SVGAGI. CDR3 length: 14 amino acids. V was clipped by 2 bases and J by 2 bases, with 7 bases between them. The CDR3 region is CASSYGRTYNEQFF. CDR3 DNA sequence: TGTGCCAGCAGTTACGGACGCACCTACAATGAGCAGTTCTTC.

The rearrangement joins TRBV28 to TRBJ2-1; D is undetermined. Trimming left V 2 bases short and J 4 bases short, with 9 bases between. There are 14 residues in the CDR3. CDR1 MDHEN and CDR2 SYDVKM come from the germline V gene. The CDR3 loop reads CASSLVQTYNEQFF. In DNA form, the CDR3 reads TGTGCCAGCAGTTTAGTCCAGACTTACAATGAGCAGTTCTTC. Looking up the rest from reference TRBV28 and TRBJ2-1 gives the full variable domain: DVKVTQSSRYLVKRTGEKVFLECVQDMDHENMFWYRQDPGLGLRLIYFSYDVKMKEKGDIPEGYSVSREKKERFSLILESASTNQTSMYLCASSLVQTYNEQFFGPGTRLTVL.

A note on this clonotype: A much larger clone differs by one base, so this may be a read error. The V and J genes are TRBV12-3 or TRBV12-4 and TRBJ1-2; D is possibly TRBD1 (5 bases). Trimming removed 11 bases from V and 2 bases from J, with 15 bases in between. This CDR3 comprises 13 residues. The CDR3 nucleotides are TGTGCCTCCAACTACAAGGGGAACTATGGCTACACCTTC. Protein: CASNYKGNYGYTF.

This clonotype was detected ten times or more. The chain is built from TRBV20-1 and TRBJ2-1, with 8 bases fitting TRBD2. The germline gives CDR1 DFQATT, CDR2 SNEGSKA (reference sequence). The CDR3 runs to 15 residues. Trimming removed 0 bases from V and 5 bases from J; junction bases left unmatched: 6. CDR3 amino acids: CSARDLSGDHNEQFF. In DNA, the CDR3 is TGCAGTGCTAGAGATCTTAGCGGGGACCACAATGAGCAGTTCTTC.

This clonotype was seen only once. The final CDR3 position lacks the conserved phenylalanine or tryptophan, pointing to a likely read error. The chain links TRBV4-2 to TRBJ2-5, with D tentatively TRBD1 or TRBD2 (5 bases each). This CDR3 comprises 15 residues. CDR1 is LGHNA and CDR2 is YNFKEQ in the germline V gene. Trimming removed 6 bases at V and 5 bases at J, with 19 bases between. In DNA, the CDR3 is TGTGCCAGCAGAACACTTATGGGGGTAAGGGAGACCCAGTACCTT. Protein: CASRTLMGVRETQYL.

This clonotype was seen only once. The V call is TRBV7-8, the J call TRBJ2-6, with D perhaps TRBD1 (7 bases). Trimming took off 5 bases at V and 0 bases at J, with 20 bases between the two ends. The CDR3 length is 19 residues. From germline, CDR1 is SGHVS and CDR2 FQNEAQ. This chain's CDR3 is CASSPEEGAENSGANVLTF. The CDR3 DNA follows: TGTGCCAGCAGCCCGGAGGAGGGGGCAGAAAACTCTGGGGCCAACGTCCTGACTTTC.

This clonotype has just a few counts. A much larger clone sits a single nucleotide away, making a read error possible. DNA of the CDR3: TGCAGTGCCGGCCGGTTTCGCTCCTACACTGAGCAGTTCTTC. It yields the protein CSAGRFRSYTEQFF. This chain uses TRBV20-1 with TRBJ2-1; D not resolved. This CDR3 region has 14 residues. Germline V gives CDR1 DFQATT, CDR2 SNEGSKA (reference sequence).

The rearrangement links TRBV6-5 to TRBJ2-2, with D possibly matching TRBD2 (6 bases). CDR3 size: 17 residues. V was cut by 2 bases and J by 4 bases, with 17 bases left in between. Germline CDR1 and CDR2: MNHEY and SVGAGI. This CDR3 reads CASSYPPTSPPTGELFF. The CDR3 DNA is TGTGCCAGCAGTTACCCCCCTACTAGCCCACCCACCGGGGAGCTGTTTTTT.

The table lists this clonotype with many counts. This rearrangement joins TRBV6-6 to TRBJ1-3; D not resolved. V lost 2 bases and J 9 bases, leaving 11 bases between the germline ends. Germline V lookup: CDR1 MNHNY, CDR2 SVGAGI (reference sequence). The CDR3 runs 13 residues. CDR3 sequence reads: CASSYDLESTIYF. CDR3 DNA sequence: TGTGCCAGCAGTTACGATCTTGAATCCACCATATATTTT.

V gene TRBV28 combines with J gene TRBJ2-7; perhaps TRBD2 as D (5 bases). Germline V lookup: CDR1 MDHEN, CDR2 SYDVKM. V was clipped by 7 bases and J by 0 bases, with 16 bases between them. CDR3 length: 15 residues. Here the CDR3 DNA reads TGTGCCAGCAACCCCGGGGAGCCAAGCTCCTACGAGCAGTACTTC. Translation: CASNPGEPSSYEQYF.

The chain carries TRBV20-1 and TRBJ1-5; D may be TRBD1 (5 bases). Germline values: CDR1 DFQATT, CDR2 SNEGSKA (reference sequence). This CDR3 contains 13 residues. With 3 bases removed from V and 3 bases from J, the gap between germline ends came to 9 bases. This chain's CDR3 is CSASSGANQPQHF. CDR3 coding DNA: TGCAGTGCTAGTAGCGGGGCCAATCAGCCCCAGCATTTT.

Written as DNA, the CDR3 is TGTGCCAGCAGCCAAGATCAGGGACGTAATCAGCCCCAGCATTTT. This translates into CASSQDQGRNQPQHF. The rearrangement uses TRBV4-2 and TRBJ1-5; tentative D call: TRBD1 (5 bases). V lost 0 bases and J lost 4, with 10 bases in between. The CDR3 is 15 amino acids. Germline assignment: CDR1 LGHNA and CDR2 YNFKEQ.

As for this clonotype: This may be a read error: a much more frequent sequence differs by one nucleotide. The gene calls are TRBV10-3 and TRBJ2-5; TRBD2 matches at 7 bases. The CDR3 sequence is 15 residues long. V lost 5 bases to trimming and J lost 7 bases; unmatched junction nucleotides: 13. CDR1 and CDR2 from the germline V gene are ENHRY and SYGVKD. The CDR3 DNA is TGTGCCATCAGTCCTGGGTGGGGGGGGGGTTCGACCCAGTACTTC. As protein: CAISPGWGGGSTQYF.

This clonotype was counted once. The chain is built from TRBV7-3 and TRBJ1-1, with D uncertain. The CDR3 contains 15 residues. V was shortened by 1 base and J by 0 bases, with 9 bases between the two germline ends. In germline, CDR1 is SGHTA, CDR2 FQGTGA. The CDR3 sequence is CASSLIRQMNTEAFF. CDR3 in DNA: TGTGCCAGCAGCTTAATCCGGCAGATGAACACTGAAGCTTTCTTT.

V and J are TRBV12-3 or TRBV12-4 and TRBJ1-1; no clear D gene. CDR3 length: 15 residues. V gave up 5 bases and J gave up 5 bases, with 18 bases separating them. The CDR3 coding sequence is TGTGCCAGCAGTGTAGAAGAGGGTTGGCGGACTGAAGCTTTCTTT. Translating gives CASSVEEGWRTEAFF.

The chain's CDR3 is CASSLASVATGELFF. CDR3 in DNA: TGTGCCAGCAGCTTAGCGTCGGTGGCCACCGGGGAGCTGTTTTTT. This chain joins TRBV11-3 and TRBJ2-2; D remains ambiguous. Deletions cut 1 base from V and 4 bases from J, with 10 bases between. This CDR3 is 15 amino acids long. Germline V gene data show CDR1 as SGHNT and CDR2 as YENEEA.

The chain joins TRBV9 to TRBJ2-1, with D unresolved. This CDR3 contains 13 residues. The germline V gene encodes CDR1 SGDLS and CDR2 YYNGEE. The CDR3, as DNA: TGTGCTGCGAAAACCAGGTCAAACAATGAGCAGTTCTTC. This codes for CAAKTRSNNEQFF.

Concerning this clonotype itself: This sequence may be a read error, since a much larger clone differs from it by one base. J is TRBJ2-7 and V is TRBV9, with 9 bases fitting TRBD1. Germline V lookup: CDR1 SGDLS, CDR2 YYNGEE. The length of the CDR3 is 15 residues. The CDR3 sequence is CASSATGQGSYEPYF. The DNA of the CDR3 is TGTGCCAGCAGCGCAACGGGACAGGGCTCCTACGAGCCGTACTTC.

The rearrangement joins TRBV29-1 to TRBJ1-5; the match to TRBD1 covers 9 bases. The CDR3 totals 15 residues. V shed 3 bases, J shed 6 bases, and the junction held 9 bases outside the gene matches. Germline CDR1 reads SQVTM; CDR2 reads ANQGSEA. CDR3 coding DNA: TGCAGCGTTGATCTAGGGACAGGGTTGGGTCAGCCCCAGCATTTT. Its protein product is CSVDLGTGLGQPQHF.

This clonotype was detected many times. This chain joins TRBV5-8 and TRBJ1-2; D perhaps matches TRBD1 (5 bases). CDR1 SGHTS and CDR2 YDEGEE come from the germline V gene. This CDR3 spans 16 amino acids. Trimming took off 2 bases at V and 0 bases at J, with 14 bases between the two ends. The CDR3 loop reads CASSLGAGSSNYGYTF. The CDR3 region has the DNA TGTGCCAGCAGCTTAGGGGCGGGATCATCTAACTATGGCTACACCTTC. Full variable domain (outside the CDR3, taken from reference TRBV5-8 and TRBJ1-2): EAGVTQSPTHLIKTRGQQATLRCSPISGHTSVYWYQQALGLGLQFLLWYDEGEERNRGNFPPRFSGRQFPNYSSELNVNALELEDSALYLCASSLGAGSSNYGYTFGSGTRLTVV.

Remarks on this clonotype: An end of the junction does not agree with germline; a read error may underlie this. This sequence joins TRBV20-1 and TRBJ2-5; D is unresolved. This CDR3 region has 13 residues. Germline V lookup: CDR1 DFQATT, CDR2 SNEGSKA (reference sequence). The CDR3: CSATQVYQETQHF. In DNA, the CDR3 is TGCAGTGCTACTCAGGTCTACCAAGAGACCCAGCACTTC.

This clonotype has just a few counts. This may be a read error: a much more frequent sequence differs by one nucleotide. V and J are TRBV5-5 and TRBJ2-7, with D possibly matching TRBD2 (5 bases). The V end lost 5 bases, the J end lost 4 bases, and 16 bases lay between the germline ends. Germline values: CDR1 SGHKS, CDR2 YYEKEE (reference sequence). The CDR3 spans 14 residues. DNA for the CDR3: TGTGCCAGCAGTCCTCAGGCAGCGGCATACGAGCAGTACTTC. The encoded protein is CASSPQAAAYEQYF.

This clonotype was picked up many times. The CDR3 nucleotides read TGTGCCAGCAGCTCCGCAACTAGCGGGAGTTCCTACGAGCAGTACTTC. Its translation: CASSSATSGSSYEQYF. V usage is TRBV7-9 and J usage is TRBJ2-7; 11 nucleotides align to TRBD2. After removal of 4 bases from V and 1 base from J, the junction contained 6 bases not matched to a gene. Germline CDR1 is SEHNR and CDR2 is FQNEAQ (reference sequence). CDR3 size: 16 residues.

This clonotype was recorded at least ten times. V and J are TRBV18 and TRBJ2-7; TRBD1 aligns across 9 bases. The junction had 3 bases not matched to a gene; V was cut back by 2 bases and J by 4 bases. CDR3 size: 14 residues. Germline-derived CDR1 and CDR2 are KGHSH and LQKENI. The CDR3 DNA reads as TGTGCCAGCTCACCATGGACAGGGGATTACGAGCAGTACTTC. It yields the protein CASSPWTGDYEQYF.